This is a list of T cell receptor beta chains from one sample in a study of blood T cell repertoires in COVID-19. Here immunoSEQ multiplex PCR was the method, and the copy in TCRdb shows in-frame clones only, minus some. The sample records under 75,000 clones, roughly 80% being singletons. Sequencing was done on a sample of peripheral blood. Receptors originate from a man aged 60-69 years with acute or convalescent COVID-19. Each CDR3 is given with its conserved first and last residue. Fields, in order: D gene, clone size, J gene, V gene, CDR3 protein, CDR3 DNA. The D gene is left open where the match is weak. Some rows have no size entry. The others give once, few or many, or a class for an expanded clone.

NA,once,TRBJ2-7,TRBV28,CASSLTEYEQYF,TGTGCCAGCAGTTTAACGGAGTACGAGCAGTACTTC
NA,NA,TRBJ1-1,TRBV20-1,CSARDGQVTFF,TGCAGTGCTAGAGATGGCCAGGTGACTTTCTTT
NA,NA,TRBJ1-4,TRBV25-1,CASSARTDGEKLFF,TGTGCCAGCAGTGCTAGGACAGACGGTGAGAAACTGTTTTTT
TRBD1,few,TRBJ2-5,TRBV30,CAWRGTVLRTQYF,TGTGCCTGGAGAGGGACAGTACTTCGGACCCAGTACTTC
NA,NA,TRBJ2-7,TRBV5-1,CASSLTGTVYEQYF,TGCGCCAGCAGCTTGACAGGTACGGTCTACGAGCAGTACTTC
NA,NA,TRBJ1-2,TRBV7-9,CASNGGESNYGYTF,TGTGCCAGCAACGGGGGGGAGTCTAACTATGGCTACACCTTC
TRBD1,NA,TRBJ2-5,TRBV5-1,CASSLAGQGVGETQYF,TGCGCCAGCAGCTTGGCGGGACAGGGGGTTGGAGAGACCCAGTACTTC
TRBD1,NA,TRBJ2-7,TRBV19,CASSMARTGDRQYF,TGTGCCAGTAGTATGGCTAGGACAGGAGACCGGCAGTACTTC
TRBD2,few,TRBJ2-5,TRBV27,CASSLWEGRQETQYF,TGTGCCAGCAGTTTATGGGAGGGGAGGCAAGAGACCCAGTACTTC
TRBD1,many,TRBJ1-3,TRBV12-3/TRBV12-4,CASSAGQGTTIYF,TGTGCCAGCAGCGCCGGACAGGGCACCACCATATATTTT
TRBD2,once,TRBJ2-1,TRBV2,CASSERGRLGEQFF,TGTGCCAGCAGCGAGCGGGGAAGGCTCGGTGAGCAGTTCTTC
NA,few,TRBJ2-7,TRBV24-1,CATSDPGKGDEYEQYF,TGTGCCACCAGTGATCCCGGCAAGGGGGATGAATACGAGCAGTACTTC
TRBD1,many,TRBJ1-4,TRBV4-1,CASSQTPGQRNEKLFF,TGCGCCAGCAGCCAAACCCCGGGACAGCGTAATGAAAAACTGTTTTTT
NA,NA,TRBJ2-1,TRBV6-1,CASSETWEPNGDEQFF,TGTGCCAGCAGTGAAACCTGGGAGCCGAATGGGGATGAGCAGTTCTTC
NA,NA,TRBJ1-1,TRBV3-1/TRBV3-2,CASSQLRNTEAFF,TGTGCCAGCAGCCAACTACGGAACACTGAAGCTTTCTTT
NA,NA,TRBJ2-2,TRBV5-8,CASTMIGGNTGELFF,TGTGCCAGCACCATGATAGGGGGGAACACCGGGGAGCTGTTTTTT
TRBD2,once,TRBJ2-1,TRBV19,CASSLAGGGYLQFF,TGTGCCAGTAGTCTGGCGGGGGGGGGATATTTGCAGTTCTTC
TRBD2,NA,TRBJ2-1,TRBV7-2,CASSLTGLAYNEQFF,TGTGCCAGCAGCCTTACGGGACTAGCCTACAATGAGCAGTTCTTC
NA,NA,TRBJ2-2,TRBV27,CASRWGTNTGELFF,TGTGCCAGCAGATGGGGCACGAACACCGGGGAGCTGTTTTTT
NA,NA,TRBJ2-5,TRBV7-9,CAGETSSYQETQYF,TGTGCCGGTGAAACTAGCAGTTACCAAGAGACCCAGTACTTC
NA,NA,TRBJ1-1,TRBV5-1,CASSPLMGGDTEAFF,TGCGCCAGCAGCCCCCTAATGGGAGGGGACACTGAAGCTTTCTTT
NA,NA,TRBJ2-7,TRBV5-4,CASSSPRGGYEQYF,TGTGCCAGCAGCTCCCCCCGAGGGGGTTACGAGCAGTACTTC
NA,few,TRBJ1-5,TRBV2,CASSGQGGQPQHF,TGTGCCAGCAGCGGGCAGGGTGGTCAGCCCCAGCATTTT
NA,NA,TRBJ2-1,TRBV19,CASSMGQNEQFF,TGTGCCAGTAGCATGGGGCAGAATGAGCAGTTCTTC
TRBD2,NA,TRBJ2-1,TRBV28,CASSTRGLGDKDEQFF,TGTGCCAGCAGTACACGGGGACTAGGTGATAAGGATGAGCAGTTCTTC
NA,NA,TRBJ1-1,TRBV30,CAWSLRKGRDTEAFF,TGTGCCTGGAGTCTTCGGAAGGGGAGGGACACTGAAGCTTTCTTT
NA,NA,TRBJ1-4,TRBV5-1,CASSLEGNRDEKLFF,TGCGCCAGCAGCTTGGAAGGGAACAGGGATGAAAAACTGTTTTTT
NA,NA,TRBJ1-5,TRBV12-3/TRBV12-4,CASSLGVDQPQHF,TGTGCCAGCAGTTTAGGAGTCGATCAGCCCCAGCATTTT
TRBD2,NA,TRBJ2-5,TRBV27,CASSFLSSGQETQYF,TGTGCCAGCAGTTTCCTCTCTAGCGGGCAAGAGACCCAGTACTTC
NA,NA,TRBJ2-2,TRBV7-3,CASTLPNTGELFF,TGTGCCAGCACCCTACCGAACACCGGGGAGCTGTTTTTT
NA,NA,TRBJ2-1,TRBV6-5,CASSRDYNEQFF,TGTGCCAGCAGCCGGGACTACAATGAGCAGTTCTTC
NA,NA,TRBJ1-5,TRBV6-5,CASSTTSSSNQPQHF,TGTGCCAGCAGCACCACTTCCTCTAGCAATCAGCCCCAGCATTTT
NA,NA,TRBJ2-3,TRBV6-5,CASSYGGTDTQYF,TGTGCCAGCAGTTACGGAGGCACAGATACGCAGTATTTT
NA,many,TRBJ1-1,TRBV11-3,CASSFMAGSDAFF,TGTGCCAGCAGCTTCATGGCGGGCAGCGACGCTTTCTTT
TRBD2,NA,TRBJ2-5,TRBV30,CAWSGVAGSEGTQYF,TGTGCCTGGAGTGGGGTAGCGGGGTCCGAGGGGACCCAGTACTTC
NA,NA,TRBJ2-2,TRBV5-1,CASSLAGQDTGELFF,TGCGCCAGCAGCTTGGCCGGTCAGGACACCGGGGAGCTGTTTTTT
NA,NA,TRBJ2-1,TRBV7-2,CASGLGGGNEQFF,TGTGCCAGCGGACTGGGAGGGGGCAATGAGCAGTTCTTC
NA,NA,TRBJ1-2,TRBV5-1,CASSLVGVIYGYTF,TGCGCCAGCAGCTTGGTGGGCGTAATCTATGGCTACACCTTC
NA,NA,TRBJ1-6,TRBV5-4,CASSLYSEDNSPLHF,TGTGCCAGCAGCTTGTACAGTGAAGATAATTCACCCCTCCACTTT
NA,many,TRBJ1-2,TRBV3-1/TRBV3-2,CASSAKGVNYGYTF,TGTGCCAGCAGCGCTAAAGGGGTGAACTATGGCTACACCTTC
NA,NA,TRBJ1-2,TRBV6-5,CASSRSGLDGYTF,TGTGCCAGCAGTAGATCAGGGCTCGACGGCTACACCTTC